Listed below are T cell receptor beta chains from one sample, sequenced in a study of blood T cell repertoires in COVID-19. Profiled with immunoSEQ multiplex PCR; TCRdb holds only in-frame clones, not every one. The sample comprises 300,000 to 450,000 clones, about 89% of which are singletons, and around 3% rests with the top ten. The sequencing input was peripheral blood. Receptors originate from a woman in her 30s with COVID-19, enrolled during active disease. CDR3s include the opening cysteine and the closing phenylalanine or tryptophan. A D gene is named only where the DNA matches it firmly.

>.|TRBJ1-2|TRBV20-1
CSATTGNGYTF
>.|TRBJ2-4|TRBV19
CASNEVGKNIQYF
>.|TRBJ1-5|TRBV28
CASSLVGGNDNQPQHF
>TRBD1|TRBJ2-1|TRBV5-5
CASSLWSGQGNEQFF
>.|TRBJ1-2|TRBV11-3
CASSLGRGYGYTF
>TRBD1|TRBJ1-6|TRBV5-6
CASRDGQGQSPLHF
>.|TRBJ1-5|TRBV19
CASSIRGTLLYQPQHF
>.|TRBJ1-2|TRBV5-1
CASSEDTPRVYGYTF
>.|TRBJ2-1|TRBV10-3
CARKNEASGEQFF
>TRBD1|TRBJ2-7|TRBV6-6
CASSYSDRIYEQYF
>.|TRBJ2-2|TRBV11-2
CASSLEPPGTGELFF
>.|TRBJ1-5|TRBV29-1
CSVMNREEGLGVGQPQHF
>.|TRBJ1-6|TRBV6-2/TRBV6-3
CASSYEFGVRNSPLHF
>.|TRBJ1-1|TRBV5-4
CASSRLNTEAFF
>.|TRBJ1-6|TRBV28
CASSYRGSGHHNSPLHF
>.|TRBJ2-3|TRBV19
CASSRALPSADTQYF
>TRBD1|TRBJ1-5|TRBV27
CASSSRTGPDQPQHF
>.|TRBJ2-3|TRBV7-9
CASSPGPRTTDTQYF
>.|TRBJ1-2|TRBV14
CASSRDQGWGYTF
>TRBD2|TRBJ2-3|TRBV10-1
CASSSSGYTDTQYF